This T cell receptor beta chain was profiled in a study of CD8+CD57+ T cells in acquired aplastic anemia. TCR beta VDJ and CDR3 profiles were obtained from a genomic DNA template. In TCRdb, the reads were re-called with MiXCR into one record per CDR3 protein. The table shows roughly 160,000 distinct CDR3 sequences, with roughly 48% occurring only once. V gave up 6 bases and J gave up 12 bases, with 21 bases separating them. Germline loops: CDR1 MDHEN, CDR2 SYDVKM. CDR3 length: 13 amino acids. Individuals selected for sequencing had exhibited CD8+CD57+ cell expansion on flow cytometry. This clonotype was picked up many times.

This TCR came from a human donor with aplastic anemia. The specimen sequenced was sorted CD4+, CD8+, or CD8+CD57+ T cells (not recorded which) from PBMCs. The chain joins TRBV28 to TRBJ2-7; D assignment may be TRBD1 or TRBD2 (5 bases each). The DNA for the CDR3 is TGTGCCAGCAGCACCGGGACGGAAGGCCAGGGGTACTTC. It translates to CASSTGTEGQGYF.